The 21 T cell receptor beta chains below come from one sample, sequenced in a study of blood T cells in healthy people across ages. Through a sample-barcoded 5' primer and a J-beta primer mix, a second PCR was run for about 7 to 12 cycles. TCRdb reanalysed the 5' RACE reads using MiXCR and keeps one entry per CDR3 protein. The sample holds 790,000 or so distinct CDR3 sequences, 46% seen once. The sample was blood. The receptors stem from an older man in good health.

The CDR3 DNA reads as TGTGCCAGCAGTTTACAGGGGGCTGTATATGAGCAGTTCTTC. It codes for CASSLQGAVYEQFF. The rearrangement links TRBV12-3 or TRBV12-4 to TRBJ2-1, with 8 bases matching TRBD1. This CDR3 is 14 amino acids long. J was trimmed by 8 bases and V by 2 bases; bases with no gene match: 5.

J is TRBJ2-7 and V is TRBV27; 9 bases line up with TRBD1. With 6 bases clipped from V and 3 bases from J, the junction kept 6 bases outside the gene matches. This CDR3 contains 14 residues. Germline V gene sequence: CDR1 MNHEY, CDR2 SMNVEV (reference sequence). The CDR3 spells CASRGTGRDYEQYF. The CDR3 coding sequence is TGTGCCAGCAGGGGGACAGGGAGGGACTACGAGCAGTACTTC.

The sample holds many counts of this clonotype. This sequence joins TRBV2 and TRBJ1-1; no definite D call. Germline V gene lookup returns CDR1 SNHLY and CDR2 FYNNEI. V lost 6 bases and J 2 bases, leaving 16 bases between the germline ends. This CDR3 spans 15 amino acids. The CDR3 is CASRRTTVSNTEAFF. The CDR3 nucleotides are TGTGCCAGCAGAAGAACAACAGTTTCTAACACTGAAGCTTTCTTT.

The chain joins TRBV12-3 or TRBV12-4 to TRBJ2-1; no clear D. Trimming shortened V by 3 bases and J by 9 bases, and 12 bases separated the two germline ends. The CDR3 loop spans 13 amino acids. CDR3 protein: CASSFDRNGEQFF. The CDR3, as DNA: TGTGCCAGCAGTTTTGATAGGAATGGTGAGCAGTTCTTC.

About this clonotype itself: Sequence at one end of the junction differs from germline and may be a read error. The gene calls are TRBV7-2 and TRBJ2-7; D is perhaps TRBD2 (5 bases). TRBJ2-5 explains the end of the DNA better; the J call may be wrong. Germline CDR1 and CDR2: SGHTA and FQGNSA. This CDR3 spans 14 amino acids. The CDR3 spells CANSLGRAEETQYF. The CDR3 region has the DNA TGTGCCAACAGCTTAGGGCGGGCAGAAGAGACCCAGTACTTC.

This clonotype was detected a few times. CDR3 sequence (DNA): TGCAGTGCTAATGGGGGGCCCCGTCAAGAGACCCAGTACTTC. Its translation is CSANGGPRQETQYF. V and J are TRBV20-1 and TRBJ2-5; tentatively, D is TRBD1 or TRBD2 (6 bases each). The CDR3 runs to 14 residues. The ends were cut back, 4 bases at V and 2 bases at J, with 14 bases in the middle. Germline CDR1 reads DFQATT; CDR2 reads SNEGSKA (reference sequence).

This clonotype was observed at least ten times. The chain employs TRBV29-1 and TRBJ2-2, with D tentatively TRBD1 (5 bases). The germline V gene has CDR1 SQVTM and CDR2 ANQGSEA. This CDR3 region has 12 residues. V gave up 3 bases and J gave up 5 bases, with 7 bases separating them. CDR3 residues: CSVDRETGELFF. The CDR3, as DNA: TGCAGCGTTGACAGGGAAACCGGGGAGCTGTTTTTT.

The rearrangement links TRBV4-1 to TRBJ2-5, with D maybe TRBD2 (6 bases). V shed 3 bases and J shed 11 bases, with 22 bases lying between them. This CDR3 is built from 15 residues. Germline V gives CDR1 MGHRA, CDR2 YSYEKL. The CDR3 nucleotides are TGCGCCAGCAGCCAGGTAGCGGTTTCTCTCTACGGGCAGTACTTC. Translated, it gives CASSQVAVSLYGQYF.

The DNA for the CDR3 is TGTGCCAGCAGTTACTCGGCAGGGGGAATATCTGGGGCCAACGTCCTGACTTTC. Protein: CASSYSAGGISGANVLTF. The chain carries TRBV6-5 and TRBJ2-6; 7 bases are shared with TRBD1. Unmatched junction bases numbered 6, after V lost 0 bases and J lost 1 base. This CDR3 contains 18 residues. In germline, CDR1 is MNHEY, CDR2 SVGAGI.

This chain joins TRBV20-1 and TRBJ2-7; D perhaps matches TRBD2 (6 bases). Judging by the DNA end, TRBJ2-5 fits better; the J call may be wrong. The germline gives CDR1 DFQATT, CDR2 SNEGSKA (reference sequence). The CDR3 is made up of 14 amino acids. The CDR3 region is CSAPLTSREETQYF. The CDR3 DNA sequence: TGCAGTGCTCCATTAACTAGCCGAGAAGAGACCCAGTACTTC.

V gene TRBV5-4 combines with J gene TRBJ1-1; a possible D gene is TRBD1 (6 bases). This CDR3 has 13 amino acids. Per the germline V gene, CDR1 is SGHNT and CDR2 is YYREEE (reference sequence). Trimming pared 4 bases from V and 10 bases from J, leaving 17 bases between. The CDR3 is CASSVAGGWAAFF. The CDR3 DNA reads as TGTGCCAGCAGCGTGGCGGGGGGCTGGGCAGCTTTCTTT.

This clonotype was seen a few times. The chain carries TRBV28 and TRBJ2-4; D is ambiguous. The CDR3 is made up of 17 amino acids. The germline V gene has CDR1 MDHEN and CDR2 SYDVKM. V lost 5 bases to trimming and J lost 2 bases, with 19 bases between them. CDR3 sequence reads: CASSLPAKGRTKNIQYF. The CDR3 bases are TGTGCCAGCAGTCTCCCCGCGAAGGGCCGAACCAAAAACATTCAGTACTTC.

This clonotype was detected only a few times. The chain employs TRBV25-1 and TRBJ2-7; 8 bases align to TRBD1. With V trimmed by 5 bases and J by 4 bases, 7 bases remained unmatched. The CDR3 runs to 14 residues. The germline gives CDR1 MGHDK, CDR2 SYGVNS. The CDR3 sequence is CASSTRGHSYEQYF. CDR3 DNA: TGTGCCAGCAGTACCAGGGGGCATTCATACGAGCAGTACTTC.

V gene TRBV7-9 combines with J gene TRBJ1-2, with TRBD1 matching 10 bases. In germline, CDR1 is SEHNR, CDR2 FQNEAQ (reference sequence). This CDR3 has 16 residues. With 5 bases clipped from V and 4 bases from J, the junction kept 10 bases outside the gene matches. CDR3 nucleotides: TGTGCCAGCAGCCTGACAGGGGACAGGGGTTCCTATGGCTACACCTTC. Protein sequence: CASSLTGDRGSYGYTF.

The CDR3 here is CASRKGTGVSGEQFF. CDR3 DNA sequence: TGTGCCAGCAGGAAAGGGACAGGGGTTTCGGGTGAGCAGTTCTTC. The rearrangement uses TRBV12-3 or TRBV12-4 and TRBJ2-1, with 10 bases matching TRBD1. The CDR3 is 15 amino acids. Trimming at V came to 6 bases and at J to 9 bases, leaving 11 bases not matched to a gene.

The V gene is TRBV20-1, the J gene TRBJ2-1; 8 bases line up with TRBD2. Trimming at V came to 6 bases and at J to 7 bases, leaving 14 bases not matched to a gene. CDR3 length: 15 residues. Germline CDR1 DFQATT, CDR2 SNEGSKA (reference sequence). In nucleotides, the CDR3 is TGCAGTGCCATACCGCCGGGACTAGGAATAAATGAGCAGTTCTTC. Translated, it gives CSAIPPGLGINEQFF.

The chain carries TRBV5-1 and TRBJ2-1, with D maybe TRBD2 (5 bases). Looked up from germline, CDR1 is SGHRS and CDR2 is YFSETQ. Trimming pared 4 bases from V and 5 bases from J, leaving 10 bases between. CDR3 length equals 13 residues. CDR3 nucleotide sequence: TGCGCCAGCAGCGTGGACTCGAACAATGAGCAGTTCTTC. Its translation is CASSVDSNNEQFF.

The chain carries TRBV9 and TRBJ2-5; 12 positions agree with TRBD1. There are 16 residues in the CDR3. V was pared by 2 bases and J by 4 bases, with 6 bases of the junction left unmatched. Germline V gene sequence: CDR1 SGDLS, CDR2 YYNGEE. For the CDR3, the DNA is TGTGCCAGCAGCGTCGGGACAGGGGGCTTTAGAGAGACCCAGTACTTC. It translates to CASSVGTGGFRETQYF.

This clonotype was seen more than once but under ten times. J is TRBJ2-1 and V is TRBV4-3; 7 positions match TRBD1. In germline, CDR1 is LGHNA, CDR2 YSLEER. V gave up 0 bases and J gave up 6 bases; unmatched junction bases: 8. The CDR3 is 16 amino acids. CDR3 nucleotide sequence: TGCGCCAGCAGCCAAGATGAGGGGGCCATTGGCAATGAGCAGTTCTTC. It specifies CASSQDEGAIGNEQFF.

The chain uses TRBV25-1 and TRBJ2-5, with TRBD1 as a possible D gene (6 bases). This CDR3 is built from 12 residues. Trimming took 8 bases from V and 4 from J, leaving 11 bases between them. Germline V CDR1 and CDR2: MGHDK, SYGVNS. CDR3 sequence (DNA): TGTGCCAGCGAGGACAGCCTAGAGACCCAGTACTTC. Translating gives CASEDSLETQYF.

This clonotype has more than one count but fewer than ten. The CDR3 coding sequence is TGCAGTGCTGAAGGGACAGGGATCGCTGGGGCCAACGTCCTGACTTTC. This encodes CSAEGTGIAGANVLTF. The chain combines TRBV20-1 with TRBJ2-6; 9 bases fit TRBD1. Germline CDR1 DFQATT, CDR2 SNEGSKA (reference sequence). The junction had 7 bases not matched to a gene; V was cut back by 5 bases and J by 2 bases. The CDR3 contains 16 residues.